The entry that follows covers one T cell receptor (beta chain) sequence. Produced via immunoSEQ multiplex PCR; TCRdb's table is partial and in-frame only. The sample lists over a million clones; about 98.5% were seen once. The data were obtained in a study of shared clonotypes between healthy human individuals. Sequenced material: naive CD4+ T cells sorted from blood. The subset: CD45RA+ positively selected. This clonotype originated in a man aged 30 to 39 in good health.

Written as DNA, the CDR3 is TGTGCCAGTAGTCCACGGACAGGGGAGGTAGATACGCAGTATTTT. It is translated as CASSPRTGEVDTQYF. The V gene is TRBV19, the J gene TRBJ2-3, with TRBD1 matching 9 bases. V trimming: 5 bases; J trimming: 5 bases; junction bases outside the gene matches: 8. This CDR3 has 15 amino acids. Looked up from germline, CDR1 is LNHDA and CDR2 is SQIVND (reference sequence). Full variable domain (remainder filled in from reference TRBV19 and TRBJ2-3): DGGITQSPKYLFRKEGQNVTLSCEQNLNHDAMYWYRQDPGQGLRLIYYSQIVNDFQKGDIAEGYSVSREKKESFPLTVTSAQKNPTAFYLCASSPRTGEVDTQYFGPGTRLTVL.